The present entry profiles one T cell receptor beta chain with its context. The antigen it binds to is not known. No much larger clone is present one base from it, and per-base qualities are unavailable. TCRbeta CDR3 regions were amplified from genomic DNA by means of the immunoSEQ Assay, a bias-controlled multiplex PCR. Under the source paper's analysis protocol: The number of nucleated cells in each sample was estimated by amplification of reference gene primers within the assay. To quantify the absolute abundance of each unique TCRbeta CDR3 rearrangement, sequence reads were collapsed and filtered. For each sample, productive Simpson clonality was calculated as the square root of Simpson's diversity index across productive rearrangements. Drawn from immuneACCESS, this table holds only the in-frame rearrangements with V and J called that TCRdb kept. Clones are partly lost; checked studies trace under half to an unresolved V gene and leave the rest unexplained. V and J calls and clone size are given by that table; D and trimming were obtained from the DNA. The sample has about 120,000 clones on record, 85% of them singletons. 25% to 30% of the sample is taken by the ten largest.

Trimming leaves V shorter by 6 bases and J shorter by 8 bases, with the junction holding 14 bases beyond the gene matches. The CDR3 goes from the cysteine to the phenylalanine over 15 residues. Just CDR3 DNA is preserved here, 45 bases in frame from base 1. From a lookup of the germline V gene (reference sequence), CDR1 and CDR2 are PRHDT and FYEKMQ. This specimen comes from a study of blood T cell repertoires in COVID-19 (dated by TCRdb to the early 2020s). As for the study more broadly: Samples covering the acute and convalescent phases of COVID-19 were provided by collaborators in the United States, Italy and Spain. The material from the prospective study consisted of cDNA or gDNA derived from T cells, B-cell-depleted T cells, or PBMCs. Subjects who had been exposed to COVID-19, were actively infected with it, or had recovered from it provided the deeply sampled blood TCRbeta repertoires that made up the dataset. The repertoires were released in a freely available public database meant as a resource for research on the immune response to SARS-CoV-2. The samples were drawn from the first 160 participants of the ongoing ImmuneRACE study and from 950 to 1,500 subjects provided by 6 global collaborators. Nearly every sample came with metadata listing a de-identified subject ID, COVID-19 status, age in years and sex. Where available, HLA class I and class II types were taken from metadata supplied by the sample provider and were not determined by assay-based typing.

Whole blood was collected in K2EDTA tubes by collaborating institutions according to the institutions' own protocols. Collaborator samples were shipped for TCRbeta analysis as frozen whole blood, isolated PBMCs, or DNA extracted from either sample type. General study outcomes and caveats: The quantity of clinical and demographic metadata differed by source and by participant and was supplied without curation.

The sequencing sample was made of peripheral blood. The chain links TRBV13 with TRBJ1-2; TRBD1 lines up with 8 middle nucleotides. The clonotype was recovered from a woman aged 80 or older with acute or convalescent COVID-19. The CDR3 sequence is CASSKISRGLGGYTF. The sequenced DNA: TGTGCCAGCAGTAAGATATCCAGGGGGCTTGGCGGCTACACCTTC.